The sequence of this T cell receptor (beta chain) was determined in a study of shared T cell receptors in the human thymus. Only one count was recorded for this clone. The trim removed 3 bases at V and 4 bases at J, leaving 12 bases unmatched. CDR3 length equals 18 residues. Germline loops: CDR1 PRHDT, CDR2 FYEKMQ (reference sequence). TCRdb's table, derived via immunoSEQ multiplex PCR, lists solely in-frame clones and lacks some. The table shows about 380,000 clones, with more than 85% occurring only once. This chain uses TRBV13 with TRBJ1-3; TRBD1 aligns across 10 bases. The receptor was isolated from a human donor. The sample comprised thymocytes. Written as DNA, the CDR3 is TGTGCCAGCAGCTTTGGGGGGACAGGGGTTGGTCAAGGAAACACCATATATTTT. Amino acids: CASSFGGTGVGQGNTIYF.